The 10 T cell receptor beta chains listed next were all sequenced from one sample in a study of T cell responses to AZD1222 COVID-19 vaccine. Repertoires were generated with immunoSEQ multiplex PCR, while TCRdb's copy carries only in-frame clones and drops some. The sample yields more than 95,000 clones, around 86% seen once. Sequencing used peripheral blood, obtained 28 days after the second dose of the MenACWY control vaccine. The receptors here all came from an adult who received the MenACWY meningococcal vaccine as a control.

The rearrangement uses TRBV6-1 and TRBJ1-4, with D hard to call. Germline lookup yields CDR1 MNHNS and CDR2 SASEGT. This CDR3 has 18 residues. The ends were cut back, 1 base at V and 0 bases at J, with 15 bases in the middle. CDR3 in amino acids: CASSEGRFSTATNEKLFF. Here the CDR3 DNA reads TGTGCCAGCAGTGAAGGACGGTTTTCTACTGCAACTAATGAAAAACTGTTTTTT.

The chain joins TRBV19 to TRBJ2-3, with 12 bases that match TRBD2. The V segment lost 5 bases and the J segment 5 bases; nucleotides outside the gene matches: 5. This CDR3 contains 15 residues. Germline V gives CDR1 LNHDA, CDR2 SQIVND (reference sequence). CDR3 protein: CASSSLAGGKDTQYF. The CDR3 nucleotides read TGTGCCAGTAGTTCCCTAGCGGGGGGGAAAGATACGCAGTATTTT.

The gene calls are TRBV5-3 and TRBJ2-1; no definite D call. TRBV5-3 is reported as an ORF; its role is uncertain. V was cut by 2 bases and J by 6 bases, with 18 bases left in between. This CDR3 region has 16 residues. CDR3: CARSFVTETYCNEQFF. CDR3 in DNA: TGTGCCAGAAGCTTCGTGACGGAGACCTATTGCAATGAGCAGTTCTTC.

For this clone: Other DNA sequences of this sample code for an identical CDR3. The V call is TRBV9, the J call TRBJ1-1; unclear D gene. The V gene's germline CDR1 is SGDLS and CDR2 YYNGEE. The V end was cut by 0 bases, the J end by 4 bases, with 10 bases between. This CDR3 has 14 amino acids. The CDR3 nucleotides are TGTGCCAGCAGCGTAGGAGGGAGTGGCACTGAAGCTTTCTTT. Encoded protein: CASSVGGSGTEAFF.

This clone was picked up one time. The V call is TRBV2, the J call TRBJ1-4; a weak D match, TRBD1 (6 bases). This CDR3 is built from 14 residues. Germline CDR1 is SNHLY and CDR2 is FYNNEI. The germline V and J ends were trimmed by 5 bases and 3 bases, with 10 bases remaining between them. The CDR3 coding sequence is TGTGCCAGCAGTTACAGGGTACCTAATGAAAAACTGTTTTTT. Protein: CASSYRVPNEKLFF.

The chain has TRBV28 and TRBJ1-2; no clear D gene. CDR3 length equals 14 residues. The V and J ends lost 2 bases and 4 bases respectively, with 11 bases between them. Germline values: CDR1 MDHEN, CDR2 SYDVKM. CDR3 coding DNA: TGTGCCAGCAGTTTAACGGGTACGGGCTATGGCTACACCTTC. The encoded protein is CASSLTGTGYGYTF.

This clone showed up just once. The chain uses TRBV7-3 and TRBJ1-1, with D maybe TRBD1 (6 bases). Trimming took 2 bases from V and 4 from J, leaving 14 bases between them. The CDR3 is 15 amino acids. Germline V gene data show CDR1 as SGHTA and CDR2 as FQGTGA. The CDR3 DNA reads as TGTGCCAGCAGCTTACGGGGGGCGCCGAGCACTGAAGCTTTCTTT. Its protein product is CASSLRGAPSTEAFF.

The chain links TRBV5-8 to TRBJ1-2; 8 bases map to TRBD1. Trimming took 4 bases from V and 6 from J; bases not matched to a gene: 11. The germline V gene encodes CDR1 SGHTS and CDR2 YDEGEE. This CDR3 contains 15 residues. Here the CDR3 reads CASSPGTGRLDGYTF. CDR3 DNA sequence: TGTGCCAGCAGCCCGGGGACAGGCAGGTTGGATGGCTACACCTTC.

The chain uses TRBV5-1 and TRBJ2-1; 11 nucleotides line up with TRBD2. This CDR3 contains 16 residues. Germline assignment: CDR1 SGHRS and CDR2 YFSETQ. After removal of 0 bases from V and 6 bases from J, the junction contained 5 bases not matched to a gene. CDR3 residues: CASSLDTSGGINEQFF. The CDR3 region has the DNA TGCGCCAGCAGCTTGGATACTAGCGGGGGAATCAATGAGCAGTTCTTC.

This clone was seen just once. This chain links TRBV10-2 with TRBJ2-7; D possibly corresponds to TRBD2 (5 bases). Per germline, CDR1 WSHSY and CDR2 SAAADI. The CDR3 is 14 residues long. Between the trimmed V and J ends, which lost 0 bases and 2 bases, there was a span of 8 bases. The CDR3 DNA follows: TGCGCCAGCAGTGAGTCCCTAGCTACCTACGAGCAGTACTTC. Translated, it gives CASSESLATYEQYF.